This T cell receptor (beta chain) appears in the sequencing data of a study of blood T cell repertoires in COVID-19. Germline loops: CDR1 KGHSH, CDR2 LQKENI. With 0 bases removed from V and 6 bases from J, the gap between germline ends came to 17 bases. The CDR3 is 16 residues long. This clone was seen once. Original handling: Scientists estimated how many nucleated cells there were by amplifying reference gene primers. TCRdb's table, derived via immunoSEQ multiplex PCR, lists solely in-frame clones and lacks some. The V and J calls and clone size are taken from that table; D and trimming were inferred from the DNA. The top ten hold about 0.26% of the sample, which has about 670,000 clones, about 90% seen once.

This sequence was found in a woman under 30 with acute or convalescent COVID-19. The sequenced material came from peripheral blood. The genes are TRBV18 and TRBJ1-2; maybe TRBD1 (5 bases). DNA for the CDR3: TGTGCCAGCTCACCACCGGGCTGGGGCCGTAAGGATGGCTACACCTTC. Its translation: CASSPPGWGRKDGYTF.